The 10 T cell receptor beta chains below come from one sample, sequenced in a study of human T cells and chemical hapten exposure (dated by TCRdb to the early 2020s). The sample's time point, from its label and the paper: patch test 3, about 24 weeks after DPC sensitization. The treatment or condition label here, explained by the study, means: therapeutic diphenylcyclopropenone sensitization with weekly scalp DPC. Libraries were constructed by RACE. Sequencing was performed on a NextSeq 500. TCRdb reprocessed the public reads (quality trimming at Q25 with fastp, clone calling with MiXCR) and kept in-frame beta chains. Duplicate CDR3 protein sequences are folded into a single record with the most common DNA and genes. For this sample the table gives about 110,000 distinct CDR3 sequences, of which less than 45% were detected only once. About 2.9% of the sample is in the top ten clones. Sequencing was performed on whole blood, taken in connection with sensitization to the hapten diphenylcyclopropenone (DPC). Receptors originate from a man aged 40-55 years with alopecia areata. Some clones in this sample may be carry-over from other donors' samples.

The gene calls are TRBV12-3 or TRBV12-4 and TRBJ2-7, with 7 bases fitting TRBD1. V dropped 6 bases and J dropped 7; count of bases not matched to a gene: 9. This CDR3 region has 13 residues. As DNA, the CDR3 is TGTGCCAGCAGGCCCAAGGGGGCAAAGGAGCAGTACTTC. Its protein product is CASRPKGAKEQYF.

This clonotype has only a few counts. V and J are TRBV28 and TRBJ2-1; D may be TRBD2 (5 bases). Germline CDR1 and CDR2: MDHEN and SYDVKM. This CDR3 region has 16 residues. V was trimmed by 5 bases and J by 4 bases, leaving 18 bases between them. In DNA, the CDR3 is TGTGCCAGCAGTAGCGCCGAGGGCGGAGTATACAATGAGCAGTTCTTC. It translates to CASSSAEGGVYNEQFF. Using reference TRBV28 and TRBJ2-1 for the parts outside the CDR3, the full variable domain is DVKVTQSSRYLVKRTGEKVFLECVQDMDHENMFWYRQDPGLGLRLIYFSYDVKMKEKGDIPEGYSVSREKKERFSLILESASTNQTSMYLCASSSAEGGVYNEQFFGPGTRLTVL.

V is TRBV18 and J is TRBJ2-7; D ambiguous. Germline loops: CDR1 KGHSH, CDR2 LQKENI. V lost 6 bases to trimming and J lost 2 bases, with 8 bases between them. CDR3 length equals 12 residues. CDR3 DNA sequence: TGTGCCAGCTCCTCTAATGCCTACGAGCAGTACGTC. It codes for CASSSNAYEQYV.

The chain has TRBV5-4 and TRBJ2-6; either TRBD1 or TRBD2 may fit D (6 bases each). In germline, CDR1 is SGHNT, CDR2 YYREEE (reference sequence). Trimming took 2 bases from V and 0 from J, leaving 9 bases between them. The CDR3 loop spans 16 amino acids. CDR3 region: CASSLGGSSGANVLTF. For the CDR3, the DNA is TGTGCCAGCAGCTTAGGGGGGTCCTCTGGGGCCAACGTCCTGACTTTC.

As concerns this clonotype: Its ends do not fully match the called genes, so a read error is possible. The CDR3 reads CCAAGGATDTQYF. The CDR3 DNA follows: TGCTGTGCTGCGGGGGGGGCAACAGATACGCAGTATTTT. V is TRBV20-1 and J is TRBJ2-3; the match to TRBD2 covers 9 bases. CDR1 is DFQATT and CDR2 is SNEGSKA in the germline V gene (reference sequence). The CDR3 contains 13 residues.

Here the CDR3 DNA reads TGTGCCAGCAGTGAATGGGGGGCATCCTATCAGCCCCAGCATTTT. As protein: CASSEWGASYQPQHF. This rearrangement joins TRBV6-1 to TRBJ1-5; TRBD1 is a possible D gene (6 bases). Trimming left V 2 bases short and J 5 bases short, with 13 bases between. The CDR3 has 15 residues. Germline loops: CDR1 MNHNS, CDR2 SASEGT.

This clonotype has only a few counts. V usage is TRBV7-2 and J usage is TRBJ2-3; TRBD2 aligns across 10 bases. This CDR3 is built from 12 residues. Germline loops: CDR1 SGHTA, CDR2 FQGNSA. Here the CDR3 DNA reads TGTGCTGGGGGACTAGCGATAGATACGCAGTATTTT. Amino acid sequence: CAGGLAIDTQYF.

The CDR3 DNA reads TGTGCCAGCAGCTCCGCGGCCCCCGGGGGGGGCGGGGAGCTGTTTTTT. The encoded protein is CASSSAAPGGGGELFF. The chain links TRBV7-3 to TRBJ2-2, with TRBD2 matching over 8 bases. Germline-derived CDR1 and CDR2 are SGHTA and FQGTGA. This CDR3 comprises 16 residues. The ends lost 4 bases at V and 7 bases at J; junction bases unmatched: 11.

This clonotype was seen more than once but under ten times. The rearrangement links TRBV4-2 to TRBJ1-6; D uncertain. Trimming removed 0 bases at V and 4 bases at J, with 13 bases between. Germline V gene sequence: CDR1 LGHNA, CDR2 YNFKEQ. The CDR3 covers 17 residues. In DNA, the CDR3 is TGTGCCAGCAGCCAAGATCTGAGGGCCACTTATAATTCACCCCTCCACTTT. Protein product: CASSQDLRATYNSPLHF.

This clonotype showed up just a few times. The V call is TRBV28, the J call TRBJ2-3; D is ambiguous. The V gene lost 4 bases and the J gene lost 5 bases, with 10 bases spanning the gap. Germline V gives CDR1 MDHEN, CDR2 SYDVKM. The CDR3 is made up of 13 amino acids. The CDR3 nucleotides read TGTGCCAGCAGTTCGGGCCTACAAGATACGCAGTATTTT. It is translated as CASSSGLQDTQYF.